Each of the 18 T cell receptor beta chains below was sequenced from the same sample in a study of T cell responses to AZD1222 COVID-19 vaccine. Using immunoSEQ multiplex PCR, the repertoire was profiled, and TCRdb retains in-frame clones only, with some absent. Here the sample spans roughly 150,000 clones, 88% being singletons. The source material was peripheral blood, sampled on day 0 of AZD1222 vaccination. The receptors derive from an adult in good health.

The J gene is TRBJ1-1, the V gene TRBV5-1; maybe TRBD1 (5 bases). The CDR3 extends over 14 amino acids. V was trimmed by 4 bases and J by 3 bases, leaving 13 bases between them. Germline values: CDR1 SGHRS, CDR2 YFSETQ. The CDR3 DNA reads TGCGCCAGCAGCCAAGAGCGAGGGGACACTGAAGCTTTCTTT. Residues: CASSQERGDTEAFF.

The chain couples TRBV5-6 to TRBJ2-6; the D is unclear. CDR1 and CDR2 (germline): SGHDT, YYEEEE. CDR3 length equals 16 residues. V lost 6 bases and J 0 bases, leaving 13 bases between the germline ends. The CDR3 sequence is CASILDESSGANVLTF. In nucleotides, the CDR3 is TGTGCCAGCATCTTAGACGAGAGCTCTGGGGCCAACGTCCTGACTTTC.

This clone was seen a single time. This chain uses TRBV9 with TRBJ2-2; D is unresolved. Germline V gene data show CDR1 as SGDLS and CDR2 as YYNGEE. This CDR3 is 12 amino acids long. V dropped 3 bases and J dropped 3 bases, with 3 bases sitting between them. This CDR3 reads CASSGDTGELFF. CDR3 in DNA: TGTGCCAGCAGCGGGGACACCGGGGAGCTGTTTTTT.

This chain links TRBV21-1 with TRBJ2-7; the D call of TRBD2 is as the table states it, not checked on the DNA. TRBV21-1 is noted as a pseudogene. The CDR3 runs to 13 residues. For the CDR3, the DNA is TGTGCCAGCAGCAAAGACCGACCGGGGGAGCAGTACTTC. This encodes CASSKDRPGEQYF.

V and J are TRBV28 and TRBJ1-3; D possibly corresponds to TRBD1 (5 bases). V lost 5 bases, J lost 2 bases, and 13 bases lay in between. This CDR3 is 15 amino acids long. Germline CDR1 is MDHEN and CDR2 is SYDVKM. In DNA form, the CDR3 reads TGTGCCAGCAGTGGCCTCGGGACGCCTGGAAACACCATATATTTT. Translation gives CASSGLGTPGNTIYF.

The V gene is TRBV6-2 or TRBV6-3, the J gene TRBJ2-7; D perhaps matches TRBD2 (6 bases). Trimming took off 6 bases at V and 7 bases at J, with 16 bases between the two ends. Germline loops: CDR1 MNHEY, CDR2 SVGEGT. CDR3 length: 13 amino acids. CDR3 sequence (DNA): TGTGCCAGCAGCCGAGGAGGGACCGGGGAGCAGTACTTC. Translating it yields CASSRGGTGEQYF.

The V call is TRBV5-6, the J call TRBJ1-1; D is unclear. Germline V gene lookup returns CDR1 SGHDT and CDR2 YYEEEE. The CDR3 is 15 amino acids. V shed 0 bases and J shed 1 base, with 10 bases lying between them. The CDR3 DNA follows: TGTGCCAGCAGCTTGGTACCTCTCCAGAACACTGAAGCTTTCTTT. Translated, it gives CASSLVPLQNTEAFF.

V usage is TRBV30 and J usage is TRBJ1-1; D not certain. CDR1 and CDR2 from the germline V gene are GTSNPN and SVGIG (reference sequence). Trimming removed 2 bases at V and 6 bases at J, with 7 bases between. The CDR3 totals 11 residues. This CDR3 reads CAWSPGAEAFF. CDR3 nucleotide sequence: TGTGCCTGGAGTCCGGGCGCTGAAGCTTTCTTT.

The J gene is TRBJ1-4, the V gene TRBV2; no clear D gene. V lost 2 bases to trimming and J lost 7 bases, with 14 bases between them. The CDR3 runs to 15 residues. Germline-derived CDR1 and CDR2 are SNHLY and FYNNEI. CDR3 sequence: CASSESVLRGEKLFF. The DNA of the CDR3 is TGTGCCAGCAGTGAATCGGTCTTGCGGGGTGAAAAACTGTTTTTT.

V and J are TRBV3-1 (or the pseudogene TRBV3-2) and TRBJ2-1, with a weak D call TRBD2 (5 bases). The ends were cut back, 0 bases at V and 12 bases at J, with 15 bases in the middle. The CDR3 length is 14 residues. CDR1 is LGHDT and CDR2 is YNNKEL in the germline V gene (reference sequence). Here the CDR3 DNA reads TGTGCCAGCAGCCAAGAGGTGTCGGCGGGTGGGCAGTTCTTC. Translated: CASSQEVSAGGQFF.

The chain uses TRBV5-6 and TRBJ1-2, with a possible D match to TRBD1 (5 bases). V was clipped by 4 bases and J by 9 bases, with 16 bases between them. The CDR3 spans 13 residues. The V gene's germline CDR1 is SGHDT and CDR2 YYEEEE. The chain's CDR3 is CASSPSQGRSYTF. The CDR3 DNA sequence: TGTGCCAGCAGCCCTTCTCAGGGTAGGAGCTACACCTTC.

J is TRBJ1-4 and V is TRBV20-1; D ambiguous. V was trimmed by 1 base and J by 8 bases, leaving 5 bases between them. Germline V gives CDR1 DFQATT, CDR2 SNEGSKA (reference sequence). The length of the CDR3 is 11 residues. The CDR3 region is CSARVWEKLFF. CDR3 sequence (DNA): TGCAGTGCTAGAGTGTGGGAAAAACTGTTTTTT.

The rearrangement joins TRBV11-2 to TRBJ1-1; weak D call: TRBD1 (6 bases). Germline CDR1 reads SGHAT; CDR2 reads FQNNGV. CDR3 length equals 15 residues. Trimming took 6 bases from V and 0 from J, leaving 14 bases between them. The CDR3 DNA is TGTGCCAGCAGTCCCGGGACACACATGAACACTGAAGCTTTCTTT. Protein product: CASSPGTHMNTEAFF.

V usage is TRBV19 and J usage is TRBJ1-1; D not resolved. Between the trimmed V and J ends, which lost 8 bases and 5 bases, there was a span of 15 bases. Germline values: CDR1 LNHDA, CDR2 SQIVND (reference sequence). This CDR3 has 13 amino acids. The CDR3 loop is CASGRTTLTEAFF. The CDR3 DNA reads TGTGCCAGTGGACGGACGACGTTGACTGAAGCTTTCTTT.

The rearrangement uses TRBV19 and TRBJ1-2; 7 positions agree with TRBD1. The CDR3 length is 15 residues. CDR1 LNHDA and CDR2 SQIVND come from the germline V gene (reference sequence). J gave up 4 bases and V 7 bases, and 12 bases lay outside the gene matches. The CDR3 sequence: CASNPGQVRAYGYTF. In DNA form, the CDR3 reads TGTGCCAGTAACCCCGGACAGGTCAGGGCCTATGGCTACACCTTC.

The CDR3 is CASRSTGGYTF. The CDR3 nucleotides read TGTGCCAGCAGATCTACGGGGGGCTACACCTTC. This chain uses TRBV28 with TRBJ1-2; D gene ambiguous. This CDR3 is built from 11 residues. CDR1 and CDR2 from the germline V gene are MDHEN and SYDVKM. Between the trimmed V and J ends, which lost 6 bases and 8 bases, there was a span of 10 bases.

The CDR3 sequence: CASSIQVFDYNEQFF. CDR3 sequence (DNA): TGTGCCAGCAGCATACAGGTGTTCGACTACAATGAGCAGTTCTTC. The rearrangement links TRBV5-5 to TRBJ2-1; D is perhaps TRBD1 (5 bases). Germline assignment: CDR1 SGHKS and CDR2 YYEKEE (reference sequence). Trimming removed 4 bases at V and 3 bases at J, with 14 bases between. The CDR3 runs 15 residues.

This clone has only a few counts. The chain combines TRBV5-6 with TRBJ2-7; no definite D call. In germline, CDR1 is SGHDT, CDR2 YYEEEE. Trimming cost V 7 bases and J 6 bases, with 11 bases left between them. CDR3 size: 11 residues. The DNA for the CDR3 is TGTGCCAGCTCGGAAGCTGCCGAGCAGTACTTC. Translated, it gives CASSEAAEQYF.